The source of this T cell receptor beta chain is a study of blood T cell repertoires in COVID-19. Study in general: The cDNA or gDNA used as material had been derived from T cells, B-cell-depleted T cells, or PBMCs.

CDR3 length: 18 amino acids. V dropped 5 bases and J dropped 1; count of bases not matched to a gene: 10. Germline V gene lookup returns CDR1 SGHTA and CDR2 FQGTGA. Across about two dozen US areas, participants ranged in age from roughly 18 to 95 years. This clone showed up just a few times. TCRdb keeps only in-frame clones here, not all; method: immunoSEQ multiplex PCR. The sample yields 390,000 or so clones, around 91% seen once. The sequencing input was PBMCs or T cells enriched from blood (not recorded which). V and J are TRBV7-3 and TRBJ2-1; 11 bases are a match to TRBD2. The TCR originated in a man aged 18 to 30 who had recovered from COVID-19. In nucleotides, the CDR3 is TGTGCCAGCAGCCCGGTAGCGGGAGGGCCGGTTTCCTACAATGAGCAGTTCTTC. This sequence encodes CASSPVAGGPVSYNEQFF.